The text below deals with one T cell receptor (beta chain). Its antigen is as yet unknown. A single base separates this from a much larger clone, so it may be a read error. 5'RACE template switching added a universal primer site and UMIs to TCR cDNA. TCRdb re-called the 5' RACE reads with MiXCR, one entry per CDR3 protein. Of about 340,000 distinct CDR3 sequences in the sample, roughly 8.7% were seen once. This record comes from a study of T cells after yellow fever vaccination. Overall study findings and caveats: Sorted repertoires could include abundant contaminating clonotypes from bulk cells. It was a small share of clonotypes that appeared in both CD4 and CD8 compartments.

CDR1 and CDR2 from the germline V gene are SGHTA and FQGNSA. V gave up 6 bases and J gave up 6 bases, with 16 bases separating them. The CDR3 consists of 14 residues. The chain recombines TRBV7-2 with TRBJ2-3; D unresolved. This TCR came from a man between 18 and 35 years old who received the YFV17D yellow fever vaccine. Sequenced material: PBMCs, taken on the day of the first yellow fever vaccination. The CDR3 here is CASSLDGSLDTQYF. The CDR3 nucleotides are TGTGCCAGCAGTCTGGACGGGTCCCTTGATACGCAGTATTTT.